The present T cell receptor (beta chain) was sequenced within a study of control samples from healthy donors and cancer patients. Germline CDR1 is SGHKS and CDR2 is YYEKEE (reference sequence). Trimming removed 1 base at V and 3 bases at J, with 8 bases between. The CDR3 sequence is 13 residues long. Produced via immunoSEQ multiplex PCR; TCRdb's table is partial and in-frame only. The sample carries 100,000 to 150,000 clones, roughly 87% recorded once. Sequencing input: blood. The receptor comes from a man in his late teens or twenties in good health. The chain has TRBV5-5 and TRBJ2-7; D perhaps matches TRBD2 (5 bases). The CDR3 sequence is CASSLTGNYEQYF. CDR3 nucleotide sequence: TGTGCCAGCAGCTTGACGGGGAACTACGAGCAGTACTTC.